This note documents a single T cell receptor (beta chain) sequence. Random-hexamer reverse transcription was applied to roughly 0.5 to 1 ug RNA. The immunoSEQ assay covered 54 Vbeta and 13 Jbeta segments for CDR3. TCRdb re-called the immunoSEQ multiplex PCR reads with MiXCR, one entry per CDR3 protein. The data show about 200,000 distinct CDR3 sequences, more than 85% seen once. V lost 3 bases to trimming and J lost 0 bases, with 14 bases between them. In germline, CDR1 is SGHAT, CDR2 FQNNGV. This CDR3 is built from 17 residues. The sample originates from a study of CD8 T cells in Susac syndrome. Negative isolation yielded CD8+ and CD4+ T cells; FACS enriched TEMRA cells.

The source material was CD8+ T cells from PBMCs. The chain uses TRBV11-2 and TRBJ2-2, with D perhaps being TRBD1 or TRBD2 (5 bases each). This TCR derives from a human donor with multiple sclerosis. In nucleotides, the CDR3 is TGTGCCAGCAGCTTCCCCACCAGGGAGCCGAACACCGGGGAGCTGTTTTTT. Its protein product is CASSFPTREPNTGELFF.